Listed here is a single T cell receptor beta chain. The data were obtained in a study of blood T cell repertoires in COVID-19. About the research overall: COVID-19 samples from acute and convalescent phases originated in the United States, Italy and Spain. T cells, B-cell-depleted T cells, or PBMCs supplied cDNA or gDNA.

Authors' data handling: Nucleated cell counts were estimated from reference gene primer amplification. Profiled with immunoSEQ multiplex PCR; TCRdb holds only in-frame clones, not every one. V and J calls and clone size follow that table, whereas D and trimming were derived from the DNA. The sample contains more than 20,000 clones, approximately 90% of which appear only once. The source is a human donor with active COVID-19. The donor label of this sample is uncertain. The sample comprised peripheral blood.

CDR3: CASSPRTSGNNEQFF. For the CDR3, the DNA is TGTGCCAGCAGCCCCCGGACTAGCGGGAACAATGAGCAGTTCTTC. This sequence joins TRBV7-9 and TRBJ2-1; 12 positions match TRBD2. The CDR3 spans 15 residues. In germline, CDR1 is SEHNR, CDR2 FQNEAQ (reference sequence). V lost 5 bases, J lost 5 bases, and 4 bases stayed unmatched.